This TCR beta chain was sequenced during a study of metastatic and nonmetastatic thyroid tumors. Study context: Repertoires from blood and tumor or nodule tissue of malignant and benign thyroid patients were compared.

TCRdb re-called clones from the PCR reads using MiXCR. Of some 12,000 clones listed, roughly 20% are singletons. Thyroid surgery was preceded by no treatment in any patient. Trimming at V came to 6 bases and at J to 3 bases, leaving 7 bases not matched to a gene. The germline V gene has CDR1 DFQATT and CDR2 SNEGSKA (reference sequence). The CDR3 loop spans 13 amino acids. This receptor was taken from a female donor with papillary thyroid cancer or a benign thyroid nodule (not recorded which). Some clones in this sample may be carry-over from other donors' samples. The chain employs TRBV20-1 and TRBJ2-7; TRBD1 aligns across 8 bases. The sequenced sample was adjacent normal tissue. CDR3 region: CSAPGQVDYEQYF. The CDR3 DNA reads as TGCAGTGCGCCGGGACAGGTCGACTACGAGCAGTACTTC.